Listed here are 21 T cell receptor beta chains from one sample, sequenced in a study of blood T cell repertoires in COVID-19. Assay used: immunoSEQ multiplex PCR; TCRdb lists only in-frame clones, some missing. The repertoire holds almost 55,000 clones, approximately 80% seen once, with roughly 2.7% in the top ten. Sequencing used peripheral blood. These receptors were collected from a man aged 45-60 years with acute or convalescent COVID-19.

This chain links TRBV5-1 with TRBJ1-4, with D possibly matching TRBD1 (6 bases). Germline V gene data show CDR1 as SGHRS and CDR2 as YFSETQ. V was clipped by 0 bases and J by 8 bases, with 14 bases between them. The CDR3 length is 15 residues. This chain's CDR3 is CASSLAQGLDEKLFF. The CDR3, as DNA: TGCGCCAGCAGCTTGGCCCAGGGGCTCGACGAAAAACTGTTTTTT.

This chain connects TRBV9 to TRBJ1-5, with D tentatively TRBD1 (5 bases). The germline gives CDR1 SGDLS, CDR2 YYNGEE. Trimming pared 4 bases from V and 2 bases from J, leaving 13 bases between. The CDR3 loop spans 15 amino acids. The CDR3 protein is CASSRSGDRNQPQHF. CDR3 DNA: TGTGCCAGCAGCCGCTCGGGGGACCGCAATCAGCCCCAGCATTTT.

The genes are TRBV11-3 and TRBJ2-3, with D possibly being TRBD1 (5 bases). The germline V and J ends were trimmed by 1 base and 1 base, with 9 bases remaining between them. CDR1 and CDR2 from the germline V gene are SGHNT and YENEEA. The CDR3 consists of 15 residues. CDR3 DNA sequence: TGTGCCAGCAGCTTAGGTGGGGCGGGCACAGATACGCAGTATTTT. Its translation: CASSLGGAGTDTQYF.

The gene calls are TRBV10-2 and TRBJ2-7; D uncertain. The germline V gene has CDR1 WSHSY and CDR2 SAAADI. The germline V and J ends were trimmed by 6 bases and 3 bases, with 6 bases remaining between them. This CDR3 contains 11 residues. CDR3: CASSRLYEQYF. The CDR3 DNA follows: TGCGCCAGCAGCAGGCTCTACGAGCAGTACTTC.

Comments on this clone: The same CDR3 arises from other DNA sequences in this sample as well. The chain couples TRBV19 to TRBJ1-2; a weak D match, TRBD1 (5 bases). Per the germline V gene, CDR1 is LNHDA and CDR2 is SQIVND (reference sequence). The CDR3 is made up of 15 amino acids. Trimming left V 3 bases short and J 2 bases short, with 13 bases between. DNA of the CDR3: TGTGCCAGTAGTATCGGCAGGGTCCAGAACTATGGCTACACCTTC. Residues: CASSIGRVQNYGYTF.

J is TRBJ2-5 and V is TRBV25-1; D may be TRBD2 (6 bases). Germline values: CDR1 MGHDK, CDR2 SYGVNS. Trimming removed 3 bases at V and 2 bases at J, with 16 bases between. The CDR3 is 16 amino acids. DNA for the CDR3: TGTGCCAGCAGTGATTCGGCGGTAGCGGTTCAAGAGACCCAGTACTTC. Residues: CASSDSAVAVQETQYF.

The table lists this clone with a few counts. This chain links TRBV5-1 with TRBJ1-1; TRBD1 agrees at 10 bases. V shed 2 bases, J shed 1 base, and the junction held 11 bases outside the gene matches. The CDR3 runs 18 residues. Germline V gene lookup returns CDR1 SGHRS and CDR2 YFSETQ. The CDR3 region is CASSFGGPGQGWNTEAFF. The CDR3 DNA follows: TGCGCCAGCAGCTTTGGGGGACCGGGACAGGGGTGGAACACTGAAGCTTTCTTT.

The chain carries TRBV25-1 and TRBJ2-1; 9 positions agree with TRBD2. This CDR3 spans 16 amino acids. V lost 5 bases to trimming and J lost 2 bases; unmatched junction nucleotides: 7. Germline V gene lookup returns CDR1 MGHDK and CDR2 SYGVNS. CDR3 in amino acids: CASSFNLAGTYNEQFF. The CDR3 DNA sequence: TGTGCCAGCAGTTTCAACCTAGCGGGGACCTACAATGAGCAGTTCTTC.

The gene calls are TRBV7-3 and TRBJ2-1; weak D call: TRBD2 (5 bases). The germline gives CDR1 SGHTA, CDR2 FQGTGA. There are 16 residues in the CDR3. Trimming removed 5 bases from V and 2 bases from J, with 16 bases in between. CDR3 in amino acids: CASSPREGFPYNEQFF. For the CDR3, the DNA is TGTGCCAGCAGCCCCAGAGAGGGATTTCCCTACAATGAGCAGTTCTTC. The entire variable domain, with the rest obtained from reference TRBV7-3 and TRBJ2-1, is as follows: GAGVSQTPSNKVTEKGKYVELRCDPISGHTALYWYRQSLGQGPEFLIYFQGTGAADDSGLPNDRFFAVRPEGSVSTLKIQRTERGDSAVYLCASSPREGFPYNEQFFGPGTRLTVL.

Turning to this clone: In the same sample, other DNA sequences code for this CDR3. The CDR3 loop reads CASSLQGSNQPQHF. Here the CDR3 DNA reads TGTGCCAGCAGTTTACAGGGGAGCAATCAGCCCCAGCATTTT. The V call is TRBV27, the J call TRBJ1-5; perhaps TRBD1 as D (6 bases). Germline V CDR1 and CDR2: MNHEY, SMNVEV (reference sequence). With 2 bases removed from V and 1 base from J, the gap between germline ends came to 6 bases. This CDR3 region has 14 residues.

The rearrangement uses TRBV12-3 or TRBV12-4 and TRBJ1-2; D not certain. The CDR3 contains 12 residues. V lost 7 bases, J lost 3 bases, and 9 bases lay in between. The CDR3 coding sequence is TGTGCCAGCATGGGCCAGGACTATGGCTACACCTTC. Its protein product is CASMGQDYGYTF.

The chain links TRBV5-1 to TRBJ1-3, with TRBD1 identical over 7 bases. V dropped 4 bases and J dropped 0; count of bases not matched to a gene: 7. The CDR3 is 16 amino acids. Per germline, CDR1 SGHRS and CDR2 YFSETQ. CDR3 loop: CASSRGQISSGNTIYF. Here the CDR3 DNA reads TGCGCCAGCAGCCGGGGACAGATATCCTCTGGAAACACCATATATTTT.

The chain has TRBV5-1 and TRBJ2-3, with D maybe TRBD2 (6 bases). V gave up 3 bases and J gave up 2 bases, with 16 bases separating them. Germline V CDR1 and CDR2: SGHRS, YFSETQ. The length of the CDR3 is 16 residues. CDR3 loop: CASSSLAIGDTDTQYF. The CDR3, as DNA: TGCGCCAGCAGCTCGCTAGCGATTGGGGACACAGATACGCAGTATTTT.

The chain combines TRBV3-1 (or the pseudogene TRBV3-2) with TRBJ1-2, with a tentative D call TRBD1 (6 bases). Trimming took 0 bases from V and 5 from J, leaving 16 bases between them. The CDR3 is made up of 16 amino acids. Germline loops: CDR1 LGHDT, CDR2 YNNKEL (reference sequence). The CDR3: CASSQDSGTSLYGYTF. Written as DNA, the CDR3 is TGTGCCAGCAGCCAAGATTCCGGGACAAGTCTTTATGGCTACACCTTC.

The CDR3 coding sequence is TGTGCCAGCTCGACAGGTCGAGACACTGAAGCTTTCTTT. Protein product: CASSTGRDTEAFF. This chain joins TRBV18 and TRBJ1-1; TRBD1 might be the D (6 bases). The V gene lost 6 bases and the J gene lost 3 bases, with 11 bases spanning the gap. The germline gives CDR1 KGHSH, CDR2 LQKENI. This CDR3 has 13 residues.

The chain joins TRBV10-3 to TRBJ2-2; 11 bases line up with TRBD1. CDR1 is ENHRY, CDR2 SYGVKD, per germline. With 6 bases clipped from V and 4 bases from J, the junction kept 7 bases outside the gene matches. This CDR3 is built from 16 residues. The CDR3 loop is CAISSGTGGSTGELFF. For the CDR3, the DNA is TGTGCCATCAGCTCCGGGACAGGGGGATCCACCGGGGAGCTGTTTTTT.

CDR3 sequence: CASSLGEYNEQFF. The CDR3 DNA follows: TGTGCCAGCAGTTTAGGGGAGTACAATGAGCAGTTCTTC. V gene TRBV28 combines with J gene TRBJ2-1, with a weak D call TRBD2 (5 bases). V shed 2 bases and J shed 4 bases, with 6 bases lying between them. This CDR3 is 13 amino acids long. Germline V lookup: CDR1 MDHEN, CDR2 SYDVKM. Full variable domain (outside the CDR3, taken from reference TRBV28 and TRBJ2-1): DVKVTQSSRYLVKRTGEKVFLECVQDMDHENMFWYRQDPGLGLRLIYFSYDVKMKEKGDIPEGYSVSREKKERFSLILESASTNQTSMYLCASSLGEYNEQFFGPGTRLTVL.

The chain carries TRBV7-8 and TRBJ2-7, with D unclear. V was shortened by 3 bases and J by 0 bases, with 6 bases between the two germline ends. In germline, CDR1 is SGHVS, CDR2 FQNEAQ. The CDR3 runs 13 residues. CDR3 sequence reads: CASSLAVSYEQYF. The CDR3 coding sequence is TGTGCCAGCAGCTTGGCAGTCTCCTACGAGCAGTACTTC.

V gene TRBV5-1 combines with J gene TRBJ2-1, with a possible D match to TRBD2 (5 bases). The CDR3 runs 15 residues. CDR1 is SGHRS and CDR2 is YFSETQ in the germline V gene. Trimming cost V 4 bases and J 0 bases, with 11 bases left between them. CDR3 nucleotides: TGCGCCAGCAGCCTTGAGCGGAGCTCCTACAATGAGCAGTTCTTC. Translated, it gives CASSLERSSYNEQFF.

The chain carries TRBV24-1 and TRBJ2-2; tentative D call: TRBD1 (6 bases). This CDR3 spans 13 amino acids. Trimming left V 7 bases short and J 6 bases short, with 11 bases between. Looked up from germline, CDR1 is KGHDR and CDR2 is SFDVKD. CDR3 protein: CATRAYRAGELFF. In DNA, the CDR3 is TGTGCCACCAGAGCTTACAGGGCCGGGGAGCTGTTTTTT.

This chain joins TRBV3-1 (or the pseudogene TRBV3-2) and TRBJ2-2; 7 positions match TRBD2. V shed 3 bases and J 6 bases; nucleotides not matched to a gene: 16. This CDR3 comprises 18 residues. Per germline, CDR1 LGHDT and CDR2 YNNKEL (reference sequence). The CDR3 DNA reads TGTGCCAGCAGCCATAAAGCCCTCGGGCGGGAGCCCCCCGGGGAGCTGTTTTTT. Residues: CASSHKALGREPPGELFF.